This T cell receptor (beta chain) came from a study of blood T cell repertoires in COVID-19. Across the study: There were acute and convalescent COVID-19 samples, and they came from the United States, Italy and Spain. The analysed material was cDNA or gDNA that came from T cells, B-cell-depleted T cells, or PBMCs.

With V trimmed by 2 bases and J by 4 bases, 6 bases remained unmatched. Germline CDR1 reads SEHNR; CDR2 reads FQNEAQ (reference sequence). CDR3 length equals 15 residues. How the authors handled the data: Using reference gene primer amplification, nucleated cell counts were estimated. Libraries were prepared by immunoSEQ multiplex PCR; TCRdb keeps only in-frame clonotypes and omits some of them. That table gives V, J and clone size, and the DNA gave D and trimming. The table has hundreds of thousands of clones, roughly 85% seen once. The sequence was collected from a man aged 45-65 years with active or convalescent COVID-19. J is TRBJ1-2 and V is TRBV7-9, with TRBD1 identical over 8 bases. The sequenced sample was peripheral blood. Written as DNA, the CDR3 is TGTGCCAGCAGCTTACAGGGACAGGACATCTATGGCTACACCTTC. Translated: CASSLQGQDIYGYTF.